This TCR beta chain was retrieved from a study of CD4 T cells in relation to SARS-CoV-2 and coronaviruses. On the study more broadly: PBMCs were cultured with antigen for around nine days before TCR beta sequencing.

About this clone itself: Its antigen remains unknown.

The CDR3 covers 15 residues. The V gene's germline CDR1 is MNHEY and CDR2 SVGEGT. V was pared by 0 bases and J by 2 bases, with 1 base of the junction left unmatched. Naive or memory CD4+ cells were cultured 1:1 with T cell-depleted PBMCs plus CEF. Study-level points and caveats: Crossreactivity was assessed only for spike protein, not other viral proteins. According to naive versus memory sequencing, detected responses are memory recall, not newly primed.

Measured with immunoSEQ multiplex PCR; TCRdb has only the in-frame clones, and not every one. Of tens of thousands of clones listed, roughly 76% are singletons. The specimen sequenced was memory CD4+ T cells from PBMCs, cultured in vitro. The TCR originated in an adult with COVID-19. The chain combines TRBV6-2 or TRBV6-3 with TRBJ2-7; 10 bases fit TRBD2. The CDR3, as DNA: TGTGCCAGCAGTTACTCGCTAGCGGGAGCCTACGAGCAGTACTTC. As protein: CASSYSLAGAYEQYF.